Sequencing of this TCR beta chain was carried out in a study of cytomegalovirus exposure and HLA in healthy donors. Notes on this clone: Its cognate antigen is unknown.

PCR involved 60 Vbeta and 13 Jbeta primers. Method: immunoSEQ multiplex PCR; TCRdb's copy keeps in-frame clones and lacks some. The table includes under 150,000 clones, 81% detected once. V lost 5 bases and J lost 3, with 10 bases in between. Per the germline V gene, CDR1 is LNHDA and CDR2 is SQIVND (reference sequence). This CDR3 is 14 amino acids long. Points from the study as a whole: TCR beta sequences reportedly predicted the HLA-A and HLA-B alleles of most subjects accurately.

Specimen: PBMCs. The source of this sequence is a young woman in good health and CMV-seronegative. The chain is built from TRBV19 and TRBJ1-4; D unresolved. CDR3 nucleotides: TGTGCCAGTAGTGGCACAGTTTCTAATGAAAAACTGTTTTTT. Residues: CASSGTVSNEKLFF.